The 9 T cell receptor beta chains below come from one sample, sequenced in a study of blood T cells in healthy people across ages. The second PCR ran about 7 to 12 cycles with a sample-barcoded 5' primer and J-beta primers. TCRdb recomputed calls from the 5' RACE reads with MiXCR, one row per CDR3 protein. Among roughly 1,500,000 distinct CDR3 sequences, 42% were seen once, and the ten largest hold approximately 7.9%. The sequenced sample consisted of blood. Receptor source: a woman aged 18-35 years in good health.

The chain employs TRBV10-2 and TRBJ1-5; 7 bases fit TRBD1. The V and J ends lost 2 bases and 7 bases, in that order; junction bases with no gene match: 5. Germline values: CDR1 WSHSY, CDR2 SAAADI. The CDR3 covers 14 residues. The CDR3 nucleotides read TGCGCCAGCAGTGAGAACATAGGGGGCCAGCCCCAGCATTTT. Amino acid sequence: CASSENIGGQPQHF.

V is TRBV20-1 and J is TRBJ2-7; D ambiguous. Gene TRBJ2-5 matches the end of the DNA better, so the J call may be wrong. Germline CDR1 DFQATT, CDR2 SNEGSKA (reference sequence). There are 15 residues in the CDR3. Here the CDR3 DNA reads TGCAGTGCTAGAGGGACGCTCCTTTATGGCGAGACCCAGTACTTC. The encoded protein is CSARGTLLYGETQYF.

This clonotype was seen ten or more times. The chain links TRBV28 to TRBJ2-1; D assignment may be TRBD1 or TRBD2 (5 bases each). From germline, CDR1 is MDHEN and CDR2 SYDVKM. V lost 10 bases, J lost 2 bases, and 9 bases lay in between. This CDR3 spans 12 amino acids. CDR3 loop: CATEGTYNEQFF. The CDR3 nucleotides read TGTGCCACAGAGGGGACCTACAATGAGCAGTTCTTC.

This clonotype appeared a few times. The chain recombines TRBV28 with TRBJ2-1; TRBD1 matches 7 bases. The V and J ends lost 6 bases and 5 bases, in that order; junction bases with no gene match: 7. Germline CDR1 and CDR2: MDHEN and SYDVKM. The CDR3 sequence is 14 residues long. CDR3 nucleotide sequence: TGTGCCAGCAGCTTAGTGGGGACAGACAATGAGCAGTTCTTC. Amino acids: CASSLVGTDNEQFF.

There are a few counts of this clonotype. This sequence joins TRBV15 and TRBJ1-5; D is uncertain. CDR1 is LNHNV and CDR2 is YYDKDF in the germline V gene (reference sequence). Trimming took 2 bases from V and 0 from J, leaving 11 bases between them. The CDR3 is made up of 16 amino acids. The CDR3: CATSRPVTNSNQPQHF. CDR3 sequence (DNA): TGTGCCACCAGCAGACCCGTCACCAATAGCAATCAGCCCCAGCATTTT.

The sample holds a few counts of this clonotype. The chain uses TRBV4-1 and TRBJ1-1; D is undetermined. The V end was cut by 0 bases, the J end by 5 bases, with 10 bases between. From germline, CDR1 is MGHRA and CDR2 YSYEKL. The CDR3 covers 14 residues. CDR3 in DNA: TGCGCCAGCAGCCAAGACTTCATCGGGACTGAAGCTTTCTTT. Encoded protein: CASSQDFIGTEAFF.

V and J are TRBV6-5 and TRBJ2-3, with TRBD1 matching over 7 bases. V dropped 6 bases and J dropped 5; count of bases not matched to a gene: 5. Germline V gene data show CDR1 as MNHEY and CDR2 as SVGAGI. This CDR3 is built from 13 residues. CDR3 protein: CASSRDRIDTQYF. DNA for the CDR3: TGTGCCAGCAGCCGGGACAGAATAGATACGCAGTATTTT.

This clonotype appeared a few times. This chain joins TRBV7-2 and TRBJ2-3; maybe TRBD2 (5 bases). CDR1 and CDR2 (germline): SGHTA, FQGNSA. The CDR3 is 14 residues long. V lost 5 bases and J lost 7, with 16 bases in between. As DNA, the CDR3 is TGTGCCAGCAGCCCAGTCGGCGGGTTAAATACGCAGTATTTT. It translates to CASSPVGGLNTQYF.

With regard to this clonotype: Since a much larger clone is just one base distant, this may be a read error. V usage is TRBV29-1 and J usage is TRBJ2-3; D may be TRBD2 (6 bases). The CDR3 sequence is 16 residues long. Germline assignment: CDR1 SQVTM and CDR2 ANQGSEA. The CDR3 sequence: CSVENRLGLSTGTQYF. Written as DNA, the CDR3 is TGCAGCGTTGAAAATCGTTTGGGACTGAGCACAGGTACGCAGTATTTT.